Below, 16 T cell receptor beta chains from the same sample are listed, as sequenced in a study of siplizumab effects on memory and regulatory T cells. Libraries were prepared by immunoSEQ multiplex PCR; TCRdb keeps only in-frame clonotypes and omits some of them. The profile shows around 100,000 clones, more than 85% of them singletons. Material for sequencing was CD4+ T cells sorted from blood. These receptors were collected from a human donor in good health.

This chain joins TRBV9 and TRBJ1-1; 10 bases agree with TRBD1. CDR3 length: 14 residues. Germline CDR1 SGDLS, CDR2 YYNGEE. The ends lost 3 bases at V and 4 bases at J; junction bases unmatched: 3. In DNA, the CDR3 is TGTGCCAGCAGCGCGGGACAGGGGACCACTGAAGCTTTCTTT. This gives the protein CASSAGQGTTEAFF.

This clone has a single count. The rearrangement links TRBV12-5 to TRBJ2-5; D is unclear. The V end was cut by 3 bases, the J end by 5 bases, with 19 bases between. The CDR3 loop spans 16 amino acids. CDR1 and CDR2 (germline): LGHNT, FRNRAP. The CDR3 sequence is CASGLSPDWNRETQYF. For the CDR3, the DNA is TGTGCTAGTGGTTTAAGCCCCGACTGGAATCGGGAGACCCAGTACTTC.

The rearrangement uses TRBV6-5 and TRBJ1-6, with D uncertain. V lost 2 bases, J lost 10 bases, and 12 bases lay in between. The CDR3 is 14 residues long. Germline CDR1 is MNHEY and CDR2 is SVGAGI. The CDR3 nucleotides are TGTGCCAGCAGTTACGTCAAGGGCCCCTCACCCCTCCACTTT. The encoded protein is CASSYVKGPSPLHF.

The chain joins TRBV7-9 to TRBJ1-1; possible D gene TRBD1, 5 bases. Germline loops: CDR1 SEHNR, CDR2 FQNEAQ (reference sequence). The CDR3 length is 15 residues. Trimming removed 4 bases from V and 0 bases from J, with 12 bases in between. The DNA of the CDR3 is TGTGCCAGCAGCTCAGACAGTGTCCTGAACACTGAAGCTTTCTTT. As protein: CASSSDSVLNTEAFF.

This clone has a single count. This chain connects TRBV9 to TRBJ2-7, with TRBD2 matching over 9 bases. The V segment lost 0 bases and the J segment 7 bases; nucleotides outside the gene matches: 8. Per the germline V gene, CDR1 is SGDLS and CDR2 is YYNGEE. This CDR3 has 15 residues. The chain's CDR3 is CASSVGSGGFEEQYF. CDR3 nucleotide sequence: TGTGCCAGCAGCGTAGGGAGCGGGGGGTTTGAAGAGCAGTACTTC.

CDR3 in amino acids: CASSLKGEGDEQYF. The CDR3 DNA is TGTGCCAGCTCCCTGAAGGGGGAAGGTGACGAGCAGTACTTC. The V gene is TRBV19, the J gene TRBJ2-7; tentatively, D is TRBD1 (6 bases). The CDR3 totals 14 residues. Between the trimmed V and J ends, which lost 9 bases and 5 bases, there was a span of 20 bases. Germline V lookup: CDR1 LNHDA, CDR2 SQIVND (reference sequence).

This clone is a singleton in its sample. V and J are TRBV7-9 and TRBJ1-2; 10 bases map to TRBD1. The CDR3 spans 15 residues. V shed 4 bases and J 6 bases; nucleotides not matched to a gene: 8. CDR1 SEHNR and CDR2 FQNEAQ come from the germline V gene (reference sequence). CDR3 loop: CASSSQAGQGNGYTF. CDR3 DNA: TGTGCCAGCAGCTCCCAGGCGGGACAGGGGAATGGCTACACCTTC. Full variable domain (remainder filled in from reference TRBV7-9 and TRBJ1-2): DTGVSQNPRHKITKRGQNVTFRCDPISEHNRLYWYRQTLGQGPEFLTYFQNEAQLEKSRLLSDRFSAERPKGSFSTLEIQRTEQGDSAMYLCASSSQAGQGNGYTFGSGTRLTVV.

This CDR3 is CASSPGLNYEQYF. CDR3 DNA sequence: TGTGCCAGCTCACCGGGACTAAATTACGAGCAGTACTTC. The V gene is TRBV18, the J gene TRBJ2-7; TRBD2 agrees at 7 bases. This CDR3 comprises 13 residues. Looked up from germline, CDR1 is KGHSH and CDR2 is LQKENI. J lost 4 bases, V lost 3 bases, and 3 bases had no gene match.

CDR3 DNA sequence: TGCAGCGTGCGCGAGGACACTGACACTGAAGCTTTCTTT. Translated: CSVREDTDTEAFF. The J gene is TRBJ1-1, the V gene TRBV29-1, with D possibly TRBD1 on 5 matching bases. Trimming pared 6 bases from V and 3 bases from J, leaving 14 bases between. CDR3 length equals 13 residues. The germline CDR1 and CDR2 sequences are SQVTM and ANQGSEA.

The chain couples TRBV5-4 to TRBJ2-3; 13 nucleotides line up with TRBD2. Germline lookup yields CDR1 SGHNT and CDR2 YYREEE (reference sequence). This CDR3 is built from 16 residues. Germline trimming cut 4 bases from V and 1 base from J; bases unmatched to any gene: 3. The CDR3 reads CASSRGTSGGTDTQYF. CDR3 DNA sequence: TGTGCCAGCAGCAGAGGGACTAGCGGGGGCACAGATACGCAGTATTTT.

This chain uses TRBV28 with TRBJ2-2; tentatively, D is TRBD2 (6 bases). This CDR3 is built from 15 residues. V was trimmed by 6 bases and J by 7 bases, leaving 18 bases between them. Germline V lookup: CDR1 MDHEN, CDR2 SYDVKM. CDR3 sequence: CASSRGDNTVGELFF. The DNA for the CDR3 is TGTGCCAGCAGCCGCGGGGATAACACCGTCGGGGAGCTGTTTTTT.

The chain joins TRBV9 to TRBJ1-2, with TRBD1 as a possible D gene (6 bases). Germline assignment: CDR1 SGDLS and CDR2 YYNGEE. Trimming took 5 bases from V and 4 from J, leaving 21 bases between them. The CDR3 covers 16 residues. The CDR3 region has the DNA TGTGCCAGCAGATCTGAAGGGGGGCAGGGGAGCTATGGCTACACCTTC. Its translation: CASRSEGGQGSYGYTF.

This chain connects TRBV7-8 to TRBJ1-2; D is perhaps TRBD1 (6 bases). The germline CDR1 and CDR2 sequences are SGHVS and FQNEAQ. Trimming removed 4 bases at V and 5 bases at J, with 14 bases between. The length of the CDR3 is 14 residues. CDR3: CASSSGQTGYGYTF. As DNA, the CDR3 is TGTGCCAGCAGCTCTGGACAGACCGGGTATGGCTACACCTTC.

The chain carries TRBV5-1 and TRBJ2-3; 7 bases agree with TRBD2. CDR3 length equals 16 residues. Germline V gene data show CDR1 as SGHRS and CDR2 as YFSETQ. Trimming removed 0 bases from V and 6 bases from J; junction bases left unmatched: 10. Written as DNA, the CDR3 is TGCGCCAGCAGCTTGGGGAGCGGGACCCTGGGGGATACGCAGTATTTT. Amino acids: CASSLGSGTLGDTQYF. The full variable domain, its missing parts supplied by reference TRBV5-1 and TRBJ2-3, is KAGVTQTPRYLIKTRGQQVTLSCSPISGHRSVSWYQQTPGQGLQFLFEYFSETQRNKGNFPGRFSGRQFSNSRSEMNVSTLELGDSALYLCASSLGSGTLGDTQYFGPGTRLTVL.

The chain uses TRBV5-1 and TRBJ1-1, with TRBD1 matching over 8 bases. The V segment lost 1 base and the J segment 1 base; nucleotides outside the gene matches: 3. CDR3 length equals 15 residues. In germline, CDR1 is SGHRS, CDR2 YFSETQ. The DNA for the CDR3 is TGCGCCAGCAGCTTGTCCGGGACAGGGAACACTGAAGCTTTCTTT. Protein sequence: CASSLSGTGNTEAFF.

V usage is TRBV5-1 and J usage is TRBJ2-7, with D possibly matching TRBD2 (5 bases). Trimming cost V 0 bases and J 5 bases, with 12 bases left between them. The CDR3 length is 14 residues. Germline V CDR1 and CDR2: SGHRS, YFSETQ. The CDR3 sequence is CASSLAGSNNEQYF. The DNA of the CDR3 is TGCGCCAGCAGCTTGGCTGGGAGTAATAACGAGCAGTACTTC.